A single sample is the source of the 13 T cell receptor beta chains below, sequenced in a study of control samples from healthy donors and cancer patients. The repertoire was sequenced with immunoSEQ multiplex PCR; TCRdb's copy has only in-frame clones and lacks some. Of approximately 100,000 clones listed, just over 85% are singletons. Sequences were obtained from blood. All receptors come from a man aged 30 to 45 in good health.

This clone has just one count. The chain combines TRBV4-3 with TRBJ2-1; maybe TRBD2 (6 bases). Trimming removed 0 bases from V and 6 bases from J, with 9 bases in between. CDR1 is LGHNA, CDR2 YSLEER, per germline. This CDR3 has 14 residues. CDR3 DNA sequence: TGCGCCAGCAGCCAAGAGCCGGGAGTCAATGAGCAGTTCTTC. Residues: CASSQEPGVNEQFF.

The chain has TRBV9 and TRBJ2-2; 7 positions match TRBD1. Germline CDR1 and CDR2: SGDLS and YYNGEE. This CDR3 region has 16 residues. V was pared by 4 bases and J by 1 base, with 7 bases of the junction left unmatched. CDR3 in DNA: TGTGCCAGCAGCTGGAACAGGGGTGGGAACACCGGGGAGCTGTTTTTT. Translating gives CASSWNRGGNTGELFF.

The V call is TRBV6-5, the J call TRBJ1-6; D is possibly TRBD1 (6 bases). The CDR3 covers 13 residues. From germline, CDR1 is MNHEY and CDR2 SVGAGI. The germline V and J ends were trimmed by 6 bases and 7 bases, with 10 bases remaining between them. Written as DNA, the CDR3 is TGTGCCAGCAGGGACAGTATGAATTCACCCCTCCACTTT. Amino acids: CASRDSMNSPLHF.

J is TRBJ2-7 and V is TRBV28, with TRBD1 matching over 8 bases. V lost 2 bases to trimming and J lost 0 bases; unmatched junction nucleotides: 6. Germline V lookup: CDR1 MDHEN, CDR2 SYDVKM. This CDR3 spans 16 amino acids. The CDR3 sequence: CASSLARTGFSYEQYF. The CDR3 DNA sequence: TGTGCCAGCAGTTTAGCGCGGACAGGGTTCTCCTACGAGCAGTACTTC.

The chain links TRBV6-5 to TRBJ1-6; D is unclear. Germline V CDR1 and CDR2: MNHEY, SVGAGI. The V gene lost 2 bases and the J gene lost 8 bases, with 10 bases spanning the gap. The CDR3 totals 14 residues. CDR3 DNA: TGTGCCAGCAGTTACCGGCAGAAGTATTCACCCCTCCACTTT. It is translated as CASSYRQKYSPLHF.

V and J are TRBV11-3 and TRBJ2-7; 9 nucleotides agree with TRBD2. Per germline, CDR1 SGHNT and CDR2 YENEEA. V was pared by 1 base and J by 7 bases, with 5 bases of the junction left unmatched. This CDR3 has 14 residues. Here the CDR3 DNA reads TGTGCCAGCAGCTTAGGGACTAGCGTGTCGGAGCAGTACTTC. As protein: CASSLGTSVSEQYF.

As concerns this clone: Distinct nucleotide sequences in the sample also encode this CDR3. The chain has TRBV5-1 and TRBJ2-7; D might be TRBD1 (6 bases). Looked up from germline, CDR1 is SGHRS and CDR2 is YFSETQ. This CDR3 contains 12 residues. V was shortened by 2 bases and J by 5 bases, with 8 bases between the two germline ends. Here the CDR3 DNA reads TGCGCCAGCAGCTTCCCAGGGGACGAGCAGTACTTC. Translation gives CASSFPGDEQYF.

This clone occurred a few times. The chain carries TRBV5-4 and TRBJ1-2; D is undetermined. Germline CDR1 reads SGHNT; CDR2 reads YYREEE (reference sequence). Between the trimmed V and J ends, which lost 9 bases and 4 bases, there was a span of 13 bases. The CDR3 loop spans 12 amino acids. The CDR3 region has the DNA TGTGCCATCTATCGTTTGGCCTATGGCTACACCTTC. Amino acid sequence: CAIYRLAYGYTF.

The genes are TRBV6-4 and TRBJ2-3; 7 bases align to TRBD2. The J segment lost 0 bases and the V segment lost 3 bases, leaving 0 bases of the junction unmatched. Germline V gene data show CDR1 as MRHNA and CDR2 as SNTAGT. CDR3 length: 14 residues. For the CDR3, the DNA is TGTGCCAGCAGTGAACTAGCGAGCACAGATACGCAGTATTTT. This encodes CASSELASTDTQYF.

V gene TRBV4-3 combines with J gene TRBJ2-1, with D maybe TRBD2 (9 bases). V was clipped by 4 bases and J by 6 bases, with 28 bases between them. This CDR3 has 19 residues. CDR1 is LGHNA, CDR2 YSLEER, per germline. For the CDR3, the DNA is TGCGCCAGCAGCCTGTGGGGGACAGGAATGGCTAGCGGGATCAATGAGCAGTTCTTC. Protein sequence: CASSLWGTGMASGINEQFF.

This clone was found a few times. V usage is TRBV19 and J usage is TRBJ1-5; D gene ambiguous. This CDR3 comprises 18 residues. V lost 5 bases and J lost 1, with 21 bases in between. Looked up from germline, CDR1 is LNHDA and CDR2 is SQIVND (reference sequence). The CDR3 loop is CASSAWMSGGLSNQPQHF. The CDR3 DNA follows: TGTGCCAGTAGTGCCTGGATGTCAGGAGGATTGAGCAATCAGCCCCAGCATTTT.

V gene TRBV7-2 combines with J gene TRBJ2-6, with a possible D match to TRBD1 (5 bases). Trimming pared 1 base from V and 0 bases from J, leaving 7 bases between. From germline, CDR1 is SGHTA and CDR2 FQGNSA. The CDR3 is 16 residues long. In DNA, the CDR3 is TGTGCCAGCAGCTTAGGACAGAACTCTGGGGCCAACGTCCTGACTTTC. Protein: CASSLGQNSGANVLTF.

The chain carries TRBV12-5 and TRBJ2-2; TRBD2 agrees at 7 bases. V was pared by 5 bases and J by 5 bases, with 11 bases of the junction left unmatched. CDR3 length: 16 amino acids. Germline loops: CDR1 LGHNT, CDR2 FRNRAP. CDR3 amino acids: CASGPRGGDRTGELFF. The CDR3 DNA reads TGTGCTAGTGGTCCACGGGGAGGGGATAGAACCGGGGAGCTGTTTTTT.